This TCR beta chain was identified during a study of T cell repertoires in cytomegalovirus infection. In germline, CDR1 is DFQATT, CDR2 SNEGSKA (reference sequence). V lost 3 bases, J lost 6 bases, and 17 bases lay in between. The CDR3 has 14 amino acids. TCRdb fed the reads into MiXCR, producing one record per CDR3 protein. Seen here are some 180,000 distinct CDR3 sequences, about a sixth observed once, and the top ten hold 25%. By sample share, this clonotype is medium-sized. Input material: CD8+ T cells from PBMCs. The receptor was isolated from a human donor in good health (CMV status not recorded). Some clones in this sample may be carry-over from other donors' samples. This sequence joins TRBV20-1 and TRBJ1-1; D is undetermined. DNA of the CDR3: TGCAGTGCTAGTGAGGGTGGCTCGGAGGCTGAAGCTTTCTTT. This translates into CSASEGGSEAEAFF.